This T cell receptor beta chain was identified during a study of cytotoxic CD8 clonotypes in ibrutinib-treated CLL. Study details: Patient counts were around 12 relapsed/refractory, approximately 15 treatment-naive and 17 to 18 IGHV unmutated. After a median around eleven months on treatment (6 to 36), response samples were drawn. Findings and caveats of the study: Exceeding age-matched healthy donors, baseline clonality also tracked the counts of circulating CD8+ T cells.

Of note for this clone: The target antigen is unknown.

Investigators sought sequencing depths of between 1 in 200,000 and 1 in 1 million T cells. Profiled with immunoSEQ multiplex PCR; TCRdb holds only in-frame clones, not every one. The sample has 160,000 or so clones; 84% are singletons. This CDR3 contains 15 residues. The V and J ends lost 5 bases and 0 bases respectively, with 14 bases between them. Germline loops: CDR1 SGHTA, CDR2 FQGNSA. The receptor was derived from a human donor with chronic lymphocytic leukemia. The specimen was PBMCs, collected after 24 months of ibrutinib treatment. The chain links TRBV7-2 to TRBJ2-7; tentative D call: TRBD2 (6 bases). CDR3 sequence (DNA): TGTGCCAGCAGCCTCTCTAGCGTAAACTCCTACGAGCAGTACTTC. Protein sequence: CASSLSSVNSYEQYF.